Presented here are 17 T cell receptor beta chains from one specimen sequenced in a study of blood T cells in healthy people across ages. Combining a sample-barcoded 5' primer with a J-beta primer mix, a second PCR ran for roughly 7 to 12 cycles. TCRdb itself ran the 5' RACE reads through MiXCR, one entry per CDR3 protein. Of 1 million or so distinct CDR3 sequences listed, almost 25% were seen once; the top ten hold around 0.75%. The sample was also reused in another study, on T cells of mothers and their children.

Material: blood. The receptors originated from a girl aged 2-10 years in good health.

This clonotype occurred a few times. The J gene is TRBJ1-1, the V gene TRBV4-1; D gene uncertain. V was shortened by 1 base and J by 1 base, with 7 bases between the two germline ends. Germline V gives CDR1 MGHRA, CDR2 YSYEKL. The CDR3 totals 14 residues. The CDR3 here is CASSQVRWNTEAFF. The CDR3 DNA reads as TGCGCCAGCAGCCAAGTGCGATGGAACACTGAAGCTTTCTTT.

The rearrangement uses TRBV6-1 and TRBJ1-2; weak D call: TRBD1 (5 bases). Trimming pared 2 bases from V and 5 bases from J, leaving 21 bases between. The CDR3 sequence is 17 residues long. Germline V gene data show CDR1 as MNHNS and CDR2 as SASEGT. The CDR3 loop is CASSEITEGSGSYGYTF. The DNA for the CDR3 is TGTGCCAGCAGTGAAATAACGGAGGGGTCAGGGTCGTATGGCTACACCTTC.

The chain uses TRBV28 and TRBJ2-5, with D tentatively TRBD1 (6 bases). Trimming took 5 bases from V and 5 from J, leaving 21 bases between them. The CDR3 is 16 residues long. The germline V gene encodes CDR1 MDHEN and CDR2 SYDVKM. The CDR3 nucleotides read TGTGCCAGCAGTATACCGCCGGACAGTACGGGGGAGACCCAGTACTTC. Its translation is CASSIPPDSTGETQYF.

The chain recombines TRBV12-3 or TRBV12-4 with TRBJ1-4; possibly TRBD1 for D (6 bases). This CDR3 has 14 residues. V lost 6 bases and J 4 bases, leaving 12 bases between the germline ends. The CDR3 region has the DNA TGTGCCAGCAGCCCCGACAGGAATAATGAAAAACTGTTTTTT. Translation: CASSPDRNNEKLFF.

This clonotype was seen more than once but under ten times. The chain carries TRBV29-1 and TRBJ2-7; 9 nucleotides align to TRBD1. The germline gives CDR1 SQVTM, CDR2 ANQGSEA. The CDR3 consists of 12 residues. The CDR3: CSGGQGAYEQYF. The CDR3 DNA is TGCAGTGGGGGACAGGGAGCCTACGAGCAGTACTTC.

This clonotype was seen only a few times. The rearrangement links TRBV29-1 to TRBJ1-2; D gene unclear. Deletions cut 3 bases from V and 4 bases from J, with 15 bases between. Looked up from germline, CDR1 is SQVTM and CDR2 is ANQGSEA. The length of the CDR3 is 14 residues. The CDR3 DNA follows: TGCAGCGTTGACAGCTTTGGCACAAGCTATGGCTACACCTTC. The encoded protein is CSVDSFGTSYGYTF.

This clonotype was picked up a small number of times. The CDR3 region has the DNA TGTGCCAGCAGCCCTGACGGAACGAGCTCCTACAATGAGCAGTTCTTC. This sequence encodes CASSPDGTSSYNEQFF. This chain uses TRBV11-3 with TRBJ2-1; D ambiguous. CDR3 length equals 16 residues. Per the germline V gene, CDR1 is SGHNT and CDR2 is YENEEA. Trimming took off 5 bases at V and 0 bases at J, with 14 bases between the two ends.

The J gene is TRBJ1-2, the V gene TRBV9; D is unresolved. The CDR3 covers 14 residues. Germline V lookup: CDR1 SGDLS, CDR2 YYNGEE. V was shortened by 5 bases and J by 6 bases, with 17 bases between the two germline ends. CDR3 protein: CASSEHGVVHGYTF. CDR3 DNA sequence: TGTGCCAGCAGTGAACACGGGGTGGTGCATGGCTACACCTTC.

The V call is TRBV19, the J call TRBJ1-1, with D unresolved. The germline gives CDR1 LNHDA, CDR2 SQIVND (reference sequence). The V end lost 3 bases, the J end lost 0 bases, and 11 bases lay between the germline ends. This CDR3 region has 15 residues. CDR3 in DNA: TGTGCCAGTAGTATGGGCCCGATTTTGAACACTGAAGCTTTCTTT. This encodes CASSMGPILNTEAFF.

The chain has TRBV3-1 and TRBJ1-5; D not certain. The CDR3 length is 15 residues. Germline CDR1 is LGHDT and CDR2 is YNNKEL (reference sequence). Trimming pared 0 bases from V and 2 bases from J, leaving 8 bases between. The DNA of the CDR3 is TGTGCCAGCAGCCAAGATGGGGTTCGCAATCAGCCCCAGCATTTT. Its translation is CASSQDGVRNQPQHF.

The rearrangement uses TRBV28 and TRBJ2-7; 8 bases are a match to TRBD1. Germline V gene lookup returns CDR1 MDHEN and CDR2 SYDVKM. This CDR3 region has 16 residues. Unmatched junction bases numbered 6, after V lost 1 base and J lost 1 base. CDR3 sequence reads: CASSLFRDRPSYEQYF. Here the CDR3 DNA reads TGTGCCAGCAGTTTATTTCGGGACAGGCCGTCCTACGAGCAGTACTTC.

There are a few counts of this clonotype. J is TRBJ2-3 and V is TRBV24-1; TRBD2 is a possible D gene (5 bases). Trimming took off 6 bases at V and 5 bases at J, with 23 bases between the two ends. The germline V gene has CDR1 KGHDR and CDR2 SFDVKD. The CDR3 is made up of 17 amino acids. CDR3 sequence: CATSNRFAADYEDTQYF. CDR3 DNA sequence: TGTGCCACCAGTAATCGATTTGCTGCAGACTATGAAGATACGCAGTATTTT.

The rearrangement uses TRBV29-1 and TRBJ2-2, with TRBD2 as a possible D gene (6 bases). CDR1 and CDR2 (germline): SQVTM, ANQGSEA. V was cut by 6 bases and J by 3 bases, with 14 bases left in between. CDR3 size: 14 residues. The CDR3 DNA is TGCAGCGTAGCCTCGGGGGTGGACACCGGGGAGCTGTTTTTT. This encodes CSVASGVDTGELFF.

In its sample, this clonotype was seen a few times. This chain uses TRBV7-2 with TRBJ1-2, with 9 positions matching TRBD1. The CDR3 runs to 16 residues. Germline CDR1 reads SGHTA; CDR2 reads FQGNSA. V lost 9 bases to trimming and J lost 0 bases; unmatched junction nucleotides: 11. The CDR3 loop is CARTQQGAYPNYGYTF. In DNA form, the CDR3 reads TGTGCCAGGACTCAACAGGGGGCTTACCCTAACTATGGCTACACCTTC.

The chain is built from TRBV5-1 and TRBJ2-7, with a tentative D call TRBD1 (5 bases). Germline assignment: CDR1 SGHRS and CDR2 YFSETQ. This CDR3 has 13 residues. Trimming pared 5 bases from V and 4 bases from J, leaving 13 bases between. The CDR3 nucleotides are TGCGCCAGCAGTACGGACATATCTTACGAGCAGTACTTC. Its translation is CASSTDISYEQYF.

The chain links TRBV28 to TRBJ1-5, with a possible D match to TRBD1 (5 bases). V gave up 3 bases and J gave up 6 bases, with 15 bases separating them. CDR3 length: 15 amino acids. CDR1 and CDR2 from the germline V gene are MDHEN and SYDVKM. DNA for the CDR3: TGTGCCAGCAGTTTGCTGCAGGGTGCAGGTCAGCCCCAGCATTTT. Its protein is CASSLLQGAGQPQHF. The full variable domain, its missing parts supplied by reference TRBV28 and TRBJ1-5, is DVKVTQSSRYLVKRTGEKVFLECVQDMDHENMFWYRQDPGLGLRLIYFSYDVKMKEKGDIPEGYSVSREKKERFSLILESASTNQTSMYLCASSLLQGAGQPQHFGDGTRLSIL.

This clonotype was counted only a few times. This chain uses TRBV29-1 with TRBJ2-5; 8 bases map to TRBD2. The DNA end lines up better with TRBJ2-7; the J call may be wrong. The CDR3 spans 16 residues. Germline lookup yields CDR1 SQVTM and CDR2 ANQGSEA. The CDR3 nucleotides read TGCAGCGTTGAGCTAGCGGGTACGAAGGGTACGTACGAGCAGTACTTC. Translated: CSVELAGTKGTYEQYF.